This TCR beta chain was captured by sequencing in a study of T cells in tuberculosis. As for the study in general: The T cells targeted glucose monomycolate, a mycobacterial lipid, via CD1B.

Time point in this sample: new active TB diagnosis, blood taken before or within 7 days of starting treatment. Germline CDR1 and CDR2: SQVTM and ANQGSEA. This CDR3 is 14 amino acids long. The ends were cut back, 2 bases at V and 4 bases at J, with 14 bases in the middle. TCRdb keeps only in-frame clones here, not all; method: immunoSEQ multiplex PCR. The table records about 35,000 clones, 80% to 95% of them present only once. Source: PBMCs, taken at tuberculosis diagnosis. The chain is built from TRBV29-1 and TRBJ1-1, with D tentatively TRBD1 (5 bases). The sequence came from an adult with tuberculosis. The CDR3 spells CSVELQGWVTEAFF. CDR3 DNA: TGCAGCGTTGAACTTCAGGGTTGGGTCACTGAAGCTTTCTTT.